A selection of T cell receptor beta chains follows, all from one sample in a study of T cells after yellow fever vaccination. TCRdb itself ran the 5' RACE reads through MiXCR, one entry per CDR3 protein. The sample carries some 320,000 distinct CDR3 sequences, roughly 4% recorded once. Sample: PBMCs, taken 5 days after the yellow fever booster vaccination. The source is a man aged 18 to 30 who received the YFV17D yellow fever vaccine. The CDR3 runs from the conserved cysteine through the conserved F or W.

v_call	j_call	cdr3_aa
TRBV5-6	TRBJ2-3	CASSLSRGLIDTQYF
TRBV5-1	TRBJ2-5	CASSRTGLPQDF
TRBV7-2	TRBJ1-1	CASSLRTGPTEAFF
TRBV5-1	TRBJ2-5	CASSRQGEETQYF
TRBV6-6	TRBJ2-3	CASTNLTRTGGDTQYF
TRBV7-9	TRBJ2-1	CASSANAEQFF
TRBV25-1	TRBJ2-3	CASGGREPTDTQYF
TRBV4-3	TRBJ1-2	CASSQLRGYGYTF
TRBV9	TRBJ1-4	CASSPEGDTNEKLFF
TRBV28	TRBJ1-1	CASSRYRGDTEAFF
TRBV7-9	TRBJ1-2	CASSQPTRPGYTF
TRBV7-7	TRBJ2-5	CASSRLAGVETQYF
TRBV5-1	TRBJ2-7	CASKASGSYEQYF
TRBV20-1	TRBJ2-4	CSARLGARTIQYF
TRBV6-5	TRBJ1-6	CASSYSGQEALHF
TRBV7-3	TRBJ2-1	CASQSPDTNEQFF
TRBV14	TRBJ2-3	CASSLRLARDTQYF
TRBV19	TRBJ2-2	CASNLGGAPPGELFF
TRBV5-1	TRBJ2-3	CASSRMLAGDADTQYF
TRBV5-5	TRBJ2-5	CASSLGAVPETQYF
TRBV5-1	TRBJ2-5	CASSLNTGGAETQYF
TRBV7-9	TRBJ1-2	CASSFGSQGRSGYTF
TRBV11-2	TRBJ2-3	CASSLSLNNQVGTDTQYF
TRBV9	TRBJ1-2	CASSVGQGLNGYTF
TRBV9	TRBJ2-1	CASSDSGGISEQFF
TRBV18	TRBJ2-7	CASSRDYEQYF
TRBV20-1	TRBJ1-2	CSANDRAWGYTF
TRBV10-3	TRBJ1-2	CATGTGANYGYTF
TRBV20-1	TRBJ2-7	CGARDNSVRDEQYF
TRBV18	TRBJ2-2	CASSTGQGNTGELFF
TRBV7-9	TRBJ1-1	CASTRGGGREAFF
TRBV15	TRBJ2-1	CATSRVNRGVREQFF
TRBV7-9	TRBJ2-1	CASSFLGGGLAGRMEQFF
TRBV20-1	TRBJ1-1	CSARAMNTEAFF
TRBV5-1	TRBJ2-4	CASNNLPGQGNIQYF
TRBV6-2/TRBV6-3	TRBJ2-2	CASGRTSGGAVTGELFF
TRBV7-2	TRBJ2-7	CASRTTSGTYEQYF
TRBV18	TRBJ2-7	CASSKDGVLSYEQYF
TRBV7-2	TRBJ2-1	CASSPYSSYNEQFF
TRBV5-1	TRBJ2-7	CASSWGLEGPYEQYF
TRBV28	TRBJ2-3	CASRGRGGHTQYF
TRBV7-9	TRBJ2-3	CASSFRGGTGTDTQYF
TRBV20-1	TRBJ2-3	CSAPQLAGAYGDTQYF
TRBV5-1	TRBJ2-5	CACSRGTGETQYF
TRBV5-4	TRBJ2-3	CASSSDRGRTDTQYF